This paragraph covers one T cell receptor beta chain sequence. These data are taken from a study of T cell responses to AZD1222 COVID-19 vaccine. Some clones are missing from TCRdb's copy, which holds only in-frame ones; the method was immunoSEQ multiplex PCR. Here the sample spans under 150,000 clones, around 93% being singletons. V lost 4 bases and J lost 5; bases outside the gene matches: 4. The length of the CDR3 is 14 residues. Germline V CDR1 and CDR2: LGHDT, YNNKEL (reference sequence). The chain has TRBV3-1 (or the pseudogene TRBV3-2) and TRBJ2-5, with 10 nucleotides matching TRBD1. The receptor was derived from an adult in good health. The sample consisted of peripheral blood, taken on day 0 of AZD1222 vaccination. DNA of the CDR3: TGTGCCAGCAGCCCGACAGGGGGCGCCGAGACCCAGTACTTC. Protein product: CASSPTGGAETQYF.